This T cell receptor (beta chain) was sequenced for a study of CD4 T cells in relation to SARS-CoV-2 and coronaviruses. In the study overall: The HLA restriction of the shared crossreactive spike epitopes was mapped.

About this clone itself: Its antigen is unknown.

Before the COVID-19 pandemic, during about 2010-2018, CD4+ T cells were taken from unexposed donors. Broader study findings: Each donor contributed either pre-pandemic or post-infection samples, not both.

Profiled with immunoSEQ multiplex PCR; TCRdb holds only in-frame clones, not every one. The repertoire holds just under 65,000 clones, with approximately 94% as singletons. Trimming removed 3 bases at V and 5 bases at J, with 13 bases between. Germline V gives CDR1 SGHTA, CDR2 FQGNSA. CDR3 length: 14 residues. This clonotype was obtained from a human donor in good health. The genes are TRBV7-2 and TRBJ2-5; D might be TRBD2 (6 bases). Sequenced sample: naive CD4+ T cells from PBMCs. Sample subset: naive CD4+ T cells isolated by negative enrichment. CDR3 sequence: CASSFGGTGETQYF. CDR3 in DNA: TGTGCCAGCAGCTTCGGCGGGACTGGGGAGACCCAGTACTTC. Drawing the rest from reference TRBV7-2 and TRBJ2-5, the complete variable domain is GAGVSQSPSNKVTEKGKDVELRCDPISGHTALYWYRQSLGQGLEFLIYFQGNSAPDKSGLPSDRFSAERTGGSVSTLTIQRTQQEDSAVYLCASSFGGTGETQYFGPGTRLLVL.